These 15 T cell receptor beta chains share one sample of origin, sequenced in a study of PD-L1 blockade in urothelial cancer (dated by TCRdb to 2015 to 2018). The time point label, read with the paper, signifies: peripheral blood 6 weeks after treatment start. Receptor libraries were prepared by the immunoSEQ multiplex PCR assay. TCRdb took over this immuneACCESS table, retaining in-frame rearrangements with V and J assigned. Such tables are incomplete; in checked studies, under half of the missing clones stem from an unresolved V gene, and the remainder is unexplained. A total of 83,000 or so clones appear in this sample, over 65% of them only once. Over 7.5% of the sample comes from the top ten. The source was PBMCs, collected around atezolizumab (anti-PD-L1) treatment. Every receptor here comes from a man between 65 and 85 years old with urothelial cancer.

This clone was observed a handful of times. The rearrangement uses TRBV7-8 and TRBJ2-2; D ambiguous. The length of the CDR3 is 16 residues. Germline lookup yields CDR1 SGHVS and CDR2 FQNEAQ. The V gene lost 1 base and the J gene lost 1 base, with 10 bases spanning the gap. This CDR3 is CASSLEQIRNTGELFF. In DNA, the CDR3 is TGTGCCAGCAGCTTAGAACAGATCCGGAACACCGGGGAGCTGTTTTTT.

The rearrangement joins TRBV5-5 to TRBJ1-1; D gene uncertain. Germline CDR1 SGHKS, CDR2 YYEKEE (reference sequence). The CDR3 has 15 amino acids. The germline V and J ends were trimmed by 0 bases and 2 bases, with 11 bases remaining between them. The CDR3 DNA reads as TGTGCCAGCAGCTTGGGTACGTCAACAAACACTGAAGCTTTCTTT. It encodes CASSLGTSTNTEAFF.

The chain is built from TRBV7-9 and TRBJ2-7; TRBD1 matches at 10 bases. Germline CDR1 is SEHNR and CDR2 is FQNEAQ (reference sequence). The CDR3 is 13 residues long. The trim removed 4 bases at V and 5 bases at J, leaving 2 bases unmatched. CDR3 amino acids: CASSSTGGHEQYF. The CDR3 DNA follows: TGTGCCAGCAGCTCGACAGGGGGCCACGAGCAGTACTTC.

The chain employs TRBV29-1 and TRBJ2-3, with TRBD1 identical over 9 bases. V shed 7 bases and J 2 bases; nucleotides not matched to a gene: 7. Germline V lookup: CDR1 SQVTM, CDR2 ANQGSEA. The CDR3 length is 14 residues. Here the CDR3 reads CSEGQGGSTDTQYF. In nucleotides, the CDR3 is TGCAGCGAGGGACAGGGAGGCTCCACAGATACGCAGTATTTT.

The chain couples TRBV12-5 to TRBJ2-2, with 9 bases that match TRBD1. V shed 5 bases, J shed 8 bases, and the junction held 12 bases outside the gene matches. Germline V gives CDR1 LGHNT, CDR2 FRNRAP. CDR3 size: 16 residues. The CDR3 protein is CASGPRPGQGGGELFF. CDR3 nucleotide sequence: TGTGCTAGTGGTCCCCGACCGGGACAGGGTGGAGGGGAGCTGTTTTTT. Based on the CDR3 plus reference TRBV12-5 and TRBJ2-2, the full variable domain is DARVTQTPRHKVTEMGQEVTMRCQPILGHNTVFWYRQTMMQGLELLAYFRNRAPLDDSGMPKDRFSAEMPDATLATLKIQPSEPRDSAVYFCASGPRPGQGGGELFFGEGSRLTVL.

The chain links TRBV2 to TRBJ2-1; TRBD2 aligns across 14 bases. This CDR3 region has 16 residues. Trimming took 6 bases from V and 9 from J; bases not matched to a gene: 10. CDR1 is SNHLY and CDR2 is FYNNEI in the germline V gene. The CDR3 is CASSPGQGLAGVEQFF. CDR3 coding DNA: TGTGCCAGCAGCCCCGGACAGGGACTAGCGGGAGTTGAGCAGTTCTTC.

The CDR3 sequence is CASSLVPGAYEQYF. The CDR3 coding sequence is TGTGCCAGCAGCTTAGTTCCGGGGGCCTACGAGCAGTACTTC. The chain uses TRBV7-2 and TRBJ2-7; perhaps TRBD2 as D (6 bases). The germline V gene encodes CDR1 SGHTA and CDR2 FQGNSA. The CDR3 spans 14 residues. The germline V and J ends were trimmed by 1 base and 2 bases, with 9 bases remaining between them.

The CDR3 DNA follows: TGCGCCAGCAGCTTGGGATGGGACAGAGATACGCAGTATTTT. Translated: CASSLGWDRDTQYF. The J gene is TRBJ2-3, the V gene TRBV5-1; 7 bases map to TRBD1. The junction had 3 bases not matched to a gene; V was cut back by 0 bases and J by 5 bases. The CDR3 contains 14 residues. Germline CDR1 is SGHRS and CDR2 is YFSETQ.

The rearrangement uses TRBV7-9 and TRBJ2-3; 9 bases line up with TRBD1. The CDR3 has 15 amino acids. The V gene end was trimmed by 10 bases and the J gene end by 1 base; junction bases not matched to a gene: 9. The germline CDR1 and CDR2 sequences are SEHNR and FQNEAQ (reference sequence). The CDR3 sequence: CATKGTGPRTDTQYF. CDR3 bases: TGTGCCACCAAGGGGACAGGGCCGCGCACAGATACGCAGTATTTT.

The DNA for the CDR3 is TGTGCCAGTAGTACCTACAGGGTTCGGAATCAGCCCCAGCATTTT. It is translated as CASSTYRVRNQPQHF. The J gene is TRBJ1-5, the V gene TRBV19; TRBD1 might be the D (6 bases). Germline lookup yields CDR1 LNHDA and CDR2 SQIVND (reference sequence). Trimming removed 4 bases from V and 4 bases from J, with 14 bases in between. The CDR3 extends over 15 amino acids. Complete variable domain (other parts from reference TRBV19 and TRBJ1-5): DGGITQSPKYLFRKEGQNVTLSCEQNLNHDAMYWYRQDPGQGLRLIYYSQIVNDFQKGDIAEGYSVSREKKESFPLTVTSAQKNPTAFYLCASSTYRVRNQPQHFGDGTRLSIL.

V and J are TRBV19 and TRBJ2-5; D is possibly TRBD2 (7 bases). CDR1 is LNHDA, CDR2 SQIVND, per germline (reference sequence). Trimming took off 6 bases at V and 4 bases at J, with 18 bases between the two ends. There are 15 residues in the CDR3. In DNA form, the CDR3 reads TGTGCCAGTAGATTAGGCGGGGGCGGTCGAGAGACCCAGTACTTC. The encoded protein is CASRLGGGGRETQYF. The full variable domain, in which reference TRBV19 and TRBJ2-5 provide the parts outside the CDR3, is DGGITQSPKYLFRKEGQNVTLSCEQNLNHDAMYWYRQDPGQGLRLIYYSQIVNDFQKGDIAEGYSVSREKKESFPLTVTSAQKNPTAFYLCASRLGGGGRETQYFGPGTRLLVL.

The rearrangement uses TRBV1 and TRBJ2-3; TRBD2, the table's D call, lacks a check against the DNA. TRBV1 has pseudogene status. The CDR3 covers 14 residues. The CDR3 nucleotides read TGCACCAGCAGCCAAGGACTAAACACAGATACGCAGTATTTT. Translating gives CTSSQGLNTDTQYF.

The CDR3 loop reads CASSPGTGGWAFF. CDR3 bases: TGTGCCAGCAGCCCCGGGACAGGGGGCTGGGCTTTCTTT. The chain combines TRBV7-3 with TRBJ1-1; 12 bases are a match to TRBD1. CDR3 length equals 13 residues. With 5 bases clipped from V and 11 bases from J, the junction kept 6 bases outside the gene matches. Germline V gene lookup returns CDR1 SGHTA and CDR2 FQGTGA.

The J gene is TRBJ2-7, the V gene TRBV15; the D gene is possibly TRBD2 (6 bases). This CDR3 region has 15 residues. V lost 3 bases, J lost 5 bases, and 17 bases lay in between. Looked up from germline, CDR1 is LNHNV and CDR2 is YYDKDF (reference sequence). The chain's CDR3 is CATSREGGAKDEQYF. In nucleotides, the CDR3 is TGTGCCACCAGCAGGGAAGGCGGGGCTAAGGACGAGCAGTACTTC.

This chain uses TRBV18 with TRBJ2-2; D is unclear. The V end lost 2 bases, the J end lost 1 base, and 8 bases lay between the germline ends. The CDR3 extends over 15 amino acids. Germline loops: CDR1 KGHSH, CDR2 LQKENI. The CDR3, as DNA: TGTGCCAGCTCACCATTGGCTTTGAACACCGGGGAGCTGTTTTTT. It is translated as CASSPLALNTGELFF.